Following are 21 T cell receptor beta chains from one sample sequenced in a study of long-term antiretroviral therapy in people with HIV. Runs used v3.0 of the immunoSEQ assay and were done at survey level. The assay was immunoSEQ multiplex PCR, and TCRdb's table has in-frame clones only and misses some. This table holds around 23,000 clones, 60% to 80% found once. This specimen consisted of unsorted PBMCs, obtained 2.1 years after starting antiretroviral therapy. These receptor sequences come from a young man with HIV.

This chain links TRBV27 with TRBJ1-1, with 11 nucleotides matching TRBD1. There are 14 residues in the CDR3. The ends lost 6 bases at V and 6 bases at J; junction bases unmatched: 6. Germline-derived CDR1 and CDR2 are MNHEY and SMNVEV (reference sequence). CDR3 DNA sequence: TGTGCCAGCAGAAAAGGGACAGGGGGAGCTGAAGCTTTCTTT. Encoded protein: CASRKGTGGAEAFF.

The J gene is TRBJ1-2, the V gene TRBV10-3; 9 bases align to TRBD1. This CDR3 has 12 amino acids. CDR1 is ENHRY and CDR2 is SYGVKD in the germline V gene. Losses at the gene ends were 9 bases for V and 7 bases for J; bases not matched to a gene: 6. The CDR3 protein is CAIQGAPFGYTF. DNA of the CDR3: TGTGCCATACAGGGGGCGCCTTTTGGCTACACCTTC.

This clone has only a few counts. Other DNA sequences within the sample encode an identical CDR3. V usage is TRBV27 and J usage is TRBJ2-7, with TRBD2 identical over 10 bases. J lost 4 bases, V lost 5 bases, and 2 bases had no gene match. In germline, CDR1 is MNHEY, CDR2 SMNVEV (reference sequence). This CDR3 is built from 13 residues. CDR3 coding DNA: TGTGCCAGCAGTAGCGGGGGGGCTTACGAGCAGTACTTC. Its protein product is CASSSGGAYEQYF.

Written as DNA, the CDR3 is TGCGCCAGCAGCTCCGGACACATAACTAATGAAAAACTGTTTTTT. The encoded protein is CASSSGHITNEKLFF. This sequence joins TRBV5-1 and TRBJ1-4; D possibly corresponds to TRBD1 (5 bases). Germline V lookup: CDR1 SGHRS, CDR2 YFSETQ. This CDR3 has 15 residues. V shed 3 bases and J shed 1 base, with 10 bases lying between them.

CDR3 residues: CASSPLTRSGANVLTF. CDR3 coding DNA: TGTGCCAGCTCACCCCTTACCCGCTCTGGGGCCAACGTCCTGACTTTC. The chain couples TRBV18 to TRBJ2-6; no firm D call. Germline assignment: CDR1 KGHSH and CDR2 LQKENI. The CDR3 runs to 16 residues. V gave up 3 bases and J gave up 0 bases, with 9 bases separating them.

The V gene is TRBV2, the J gene TRBJ2-4; D not resolved. The CDR3 consists of 15 residues. V lost 3 bases, J lost 1 base, and 10 bases lay in between. Germline CDR1 SNHLY, CDR2 FYNNEI. The CDR3 sequence is CASSDALRAKNIQYF. DNA for the CDR3: TGTGCCAGCAGTGATGCGTTGCGGGCCAAAAACATTCAGTACTTC.

This rearrangement joins TRBV27 to TRBJ2-5, with unresolved D. Germline CDR1 reads MNHEY; CDR2 reads SMNVEV (reference sequence). V lost 1 base, J lost 4 bases, and 4 bases lay in between. The CDR3 runs 12 residues. The CDR3, as DNA: TGTGCCAGCAGTTTATGGGGAGAGACCCAGTACTTC. Its protein product is CASSLWGETQYF.

The chain combines TRBV27 with TRBJ1-2; TRBD1 matches 10 bases. V trimming: 2 bases; J trimming: 3 bases; junction bases outside the gene matches: 3. CDR3 size: 15 residues. Germline CDR1 MNHEY, CDR2 SMNVEV (reference sequence). CDR3 coding DNA: TGTGCCAGCAGTTTACAGGGACAGGGGCACTATGGCTACACCTTC. This gives the protein CASSLQGQGHYGYTF.

This clone was recorded only once. The chain has TRBV5-1 and TRBJ2-5; D perhaps matches TRBD1 (6 bases). Germline V lookup: CDR1 SGHRS, CDR2 YFSETQ. The CDR3 consists of 18 residues. V lost 0 bases and J lost 1, with 19 bases in between. DNA for the CDR3: TGCGCCAGCAGCTTGGCCGTCTTAGGTCTCAGGGGCCAAGAGACCCAGTACTTC. Its protein is CASSLAVLGLRGQETQYF.

J is TRBJ2-1 and V is TRBV27, with 12 bases aligning to TRBD2. Germline V gene lookup returns CDR1 MNHEY and CDR2 SMNVEV (reference sequence). This CDR3 has 17 residues. The ends lost 5 bases at V and 6 bases at J; junction bases unmatched: 11. The CDR3 reads CASSPRTSGNRPNEQFF. CDR3 nucleotide sequence: TGTGCCAGCAGTCCCCGGACTAGCGGGAATCGTCCCAATGAGCAGTTCTTC.

The chain recombines TRBV30 with TRBJ1-2, with 10 nucleotides matching TRBD1. The germline gives CDR1 GTSNPN, CDR2 SVGIG (reference sequence). J lost 8 bases, V lost 4 bases, and 10 bases had no gene match. The CDR3 contains 14 residues. The CDR3 nucleotides are TGTGCCTGGAAGGGAGGGACAGGGGTGGGCGGCTACACCTTC. It encodes CAWKGGTGVGGYTF. Full variable domain (missing parts from reference TRBV30 and TRBJ1-2): SQTIHQWPATLVQPVGSPLSLECTVEGTSNPNLYWYRQAAGRGLQLLFYSVGIGQISSEVPQNLSASRPQDRQFILSSKKLLLSDSGFYLCAWKGGTGVGGYTFGSGTRLTVV.

The V call is TRBV18, the J call TRBJ2-3; TRBD2 agrees at 9 bases. The germline CDR1 and CDR2 sequences are KGHSH and LQKENI. Trimming cost V 2 bases and J 6 bases; bases outside gene matches: 12. The CDR3 is 17 residues long. CDR3 sequence (DNA): TGTGCCAGCTCACCAGAGACTAGCGGTAGAGTAGGGGATACGCAGTATTTT. This sequence encodes CASSPETSGRVGDTQYF. Supplemented by reference TRBV18 and TRBJ2-3, the full variable domain reads NAGVMQNPRHLVRRRGQEARLRCSPMKGHSHVYWYRQLPEEGLKFMVYLQKENIIDESGMPKERFSAEFPKEGPSILRIQQVVRGDSAAYFCASSPETSGRVGDTQYFGPGTRLTVL.

This clone has just one count. This chain joins TRBV9 and TRBJ1-2, with 8 positions matching TRBD1. Germline V gene data show CDR1 as SGDLS and CDR2 as YYNGEE. Trimming at V came to 6 bases and at J to 7 bases, leaving 11 bases not matched to a gene. There are 14 residues in the CDR3. The CDR3 nucleotides are TGTGCCAGCACCCCCAGCGGAACAGGGGGTGGCTACACCTTC. Amino acid sequence: CASTPSGTGGGYTF.

The chain links TRBV6-5 to TRBJ2-7; tentative D call: TRBD1 (5 bases). Germline V lookup: CDR1 MNHEY, CDR2 SVGAGI. This CDR3 region has 11 residues. The ends were cut back, 6 bases at V and 7 bases at J, with 10 bases in the middle. For the CDR3, the DNA is TGTGCCAGCAGGCACACAGGTGAGCAGTACTTC. This translates into CASRHTGEQYF.

The chain links TRBV27 to TRBJ1-5; no definite D call. The CDR3 loop spans 13 amino acids. V was clipped by 0 bases and J by 6 bases, with 6 bases between them. Per the germline V gene, CDR1 is MNHEY and CDR2 is SMNVEV (reference sequence). This chain's CDR3 is CASSLSVVQPQHF. CDR3 DNA sequence: TGTGCCAGCAGTTTATCGGTGGTTCAGCCCCAGCATTTT.

The chain has TRBV15 and TRBJ2-1; 10 bases align to TRBD2. Germline CDR1 LNHNV, CDR2 YYDKDF (reference sequence). With V trimmed by 0 bases and J by 4 bases, 0 bases remained unmatched. This CDR3 region has 15 residues. CDR3 sequence reads: CATSRDSGGYNEQFF. The CDR3 bases are TGTGCCACCAGCAGAGATAGCGGGGGGTACAATGAGCAGTTCTTC.

The chain carries TRBV6-1 and TRBJ2-7, with D perhaps matching TRBD2 (6 bases). V lost 6 bases and J lost 0, with 15 bases in between. Germline V gene lookup returns CDR1 MNHNS and CDR2 SASEGT. CDR3 length: 15 residues. In DNA form, the CDR3 reads TGTGCCAGCAGAGGAGGGCAGTCCAGCTCCTACGAGCAGTACTTC. Its translation is CASRGGQSSSYEQYF.

J is TRBJ2-1 and V is TRBV4-1; 9 bases align to TRBD1. V gave up 1 base and J gave up 4 bases; unmatched junction bases: 2. Germline V gene sequence: CDR1 MGHRA, CDR2 YSYEKL. The CDR3 is made up of 15 amino acids. CDR3 sequence reads: CASSQVGTGYNEQFF. The CDR3 DNA is TGCGCCAGCAGCCAAGTAGGGACAGGGTACAATGAGCAGTTCTTC.

This clone was counted once. The chain carries TRBV6-1 and TRBJ1-2; 9 bases line up with TRBD1. The CDR3 spans 13 residues. With V trimmed by 10 bases and J by 4 bases, 7 bases remained unmatched. The germline V gene has CDR1 MNHNS and CDR2 SASEGT. The CDR3 protein is CATFLTGGYGYTF. The CDR3 DNA follows: TGTGCCACCTTCCTGACAGGGGGCTATGGCTACACCTTC.

The chain recombines TRBV7-8 with TRBJ1-1; no definite D call. The germline gives CDR1 SGHVS, CDR2 FQNEAQ. V gave up 1 base and J gave up 6 bases, with 6 bases separating them. The CDR3 length is 12 residues. CDR3 coding DNA: TGTGCCAGCAGCTTAGGCGGAGCTGAAGCTTTCTTT. Its translation is CASSLGGAEAFF.

The CDR3: CASSRGGAWNTEAFF. CDR3 DNA: TGCGCCAGCAGCCGAGGAGGGGCGTGGAACACTGAAGCTTTCTTT. The V call is TRBV5-1, the J call TRBJ1-1, with a tentative D call TRBD1 (5 bases). Trimming cost V 4 bases and J 1 base, with 14 bases left between them. The CDR3 covers 15 residues. Germline V gives CDR1 SGHRS, CDR2 YFSETQ. Full variable domain (rest looked up from reference TRBV5-1 and TRBJ1-1): KAGVTQTPRYLIKTRGQQVTLSCSPISGHRSVSWYQQTPGQGLQFLFEYFSETQRNKGNFPGRFSGRQFSNSRSEMNVSTLELGDSALYLCASSRGGAWNTEAFFGQGTRLTVV.